This T cell receptor beta chain was sequenced for a study of cytomegalovirus exposure and HLA in healthy donors. CDR1 is ENHRY and CDR2 is SYGVKD in the germline V gene. This CDR3 contains 14 residues. The trim removed 8 bases at V and 7 bases at J, leaving 9 bases unmatched. The PCR contained 60 Vbeta and 13 Jbeta primers. Profiling relied on immunoSEQ multiplex PCR, and the TCRdb table lists in-frame clones only, not all of them. Of around 210,000 clones in the sample, approximately 80% were seen once. The clonotype was recovered from a man between 45 and 60 years old in good health and CMV-seronegative. The sequencing input was PBMCs. This chain connects TRBV10-3 to TRBJ2-7, with 12 nucleotides matching TRBD2. DNA of the CDR3: TGTGCCATCCTAGCGGGAGGGCCGTTACGGGAGCAGTACTTC. It specifies CAILAGGPLREQYF.